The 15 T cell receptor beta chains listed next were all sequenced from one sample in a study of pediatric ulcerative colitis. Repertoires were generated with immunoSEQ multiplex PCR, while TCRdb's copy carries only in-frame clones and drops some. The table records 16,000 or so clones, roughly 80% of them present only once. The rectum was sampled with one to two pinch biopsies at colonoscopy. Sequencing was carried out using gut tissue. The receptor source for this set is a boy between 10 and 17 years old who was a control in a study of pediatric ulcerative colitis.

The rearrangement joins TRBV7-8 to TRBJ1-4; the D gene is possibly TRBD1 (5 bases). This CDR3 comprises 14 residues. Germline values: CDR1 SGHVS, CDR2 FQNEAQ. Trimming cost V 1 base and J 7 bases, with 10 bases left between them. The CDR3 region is CASSLEAGLEKLFF. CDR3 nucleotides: TGTGCCAGCAGCTTAGAGGCAGGGCTTGAAAAACTGTTTTTT.

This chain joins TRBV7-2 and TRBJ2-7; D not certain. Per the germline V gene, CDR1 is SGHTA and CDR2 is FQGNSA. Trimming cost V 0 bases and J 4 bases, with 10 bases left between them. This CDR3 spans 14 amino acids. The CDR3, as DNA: TGTGCCAGCAGCTTAGCGCCTTTCGGGTACGAGCAGTACTTC. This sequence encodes CASSLAPFGYEQYF.

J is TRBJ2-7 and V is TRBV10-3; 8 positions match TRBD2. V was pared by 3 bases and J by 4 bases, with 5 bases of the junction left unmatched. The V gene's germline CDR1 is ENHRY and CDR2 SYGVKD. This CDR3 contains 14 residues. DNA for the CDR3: TGTGCCATCAGTGACCGGGAGGGCCGGTACGAGCAGTACTTC. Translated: CAISDREGRYEQYF.

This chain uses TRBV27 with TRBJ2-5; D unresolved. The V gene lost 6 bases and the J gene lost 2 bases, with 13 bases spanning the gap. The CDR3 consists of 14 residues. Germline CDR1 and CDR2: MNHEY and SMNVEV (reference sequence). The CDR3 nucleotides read TGTGCCAGCAGCCCGACTCTGCCTCAAGAGACCCAGTACTTC. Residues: CASSPTLPQETQYF.

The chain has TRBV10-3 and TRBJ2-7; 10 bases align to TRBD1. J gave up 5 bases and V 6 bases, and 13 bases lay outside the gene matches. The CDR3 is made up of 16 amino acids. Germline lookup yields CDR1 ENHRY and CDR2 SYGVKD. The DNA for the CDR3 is TGTGCCATCAGCCCCACGTCGGGACAGGGGACAGACGAGCAGTACTTC. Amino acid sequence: CAISPTSGQGTDEQYF.

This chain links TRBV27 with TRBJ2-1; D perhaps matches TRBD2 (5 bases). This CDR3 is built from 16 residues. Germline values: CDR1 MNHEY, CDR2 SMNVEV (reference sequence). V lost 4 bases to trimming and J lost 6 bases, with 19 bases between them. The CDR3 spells CASSSGNYHSGNEQFF. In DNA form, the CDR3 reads TGTGCCAGCAGTTCGGGAAACTATCACTCCGGCAATGAGCAGTTCTTC.

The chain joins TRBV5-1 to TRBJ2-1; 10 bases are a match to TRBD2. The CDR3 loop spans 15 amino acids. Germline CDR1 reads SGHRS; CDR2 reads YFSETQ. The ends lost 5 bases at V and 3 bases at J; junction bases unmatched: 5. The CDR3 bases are TGCGCCAGCAGAGCTCAGCGGGGGGGCTACAATGAGCAGTTCTTC. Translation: CASRAQRGGYNEQFF.

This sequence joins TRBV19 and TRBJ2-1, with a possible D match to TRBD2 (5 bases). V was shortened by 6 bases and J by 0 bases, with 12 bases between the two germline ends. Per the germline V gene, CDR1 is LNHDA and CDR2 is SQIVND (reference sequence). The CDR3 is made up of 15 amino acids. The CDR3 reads CASRSAVSSYNEQFF. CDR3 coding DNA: TGTGCCAGTAGATCAGCGGTAAGCTCCTACAATGAGCAGTTCTTC.

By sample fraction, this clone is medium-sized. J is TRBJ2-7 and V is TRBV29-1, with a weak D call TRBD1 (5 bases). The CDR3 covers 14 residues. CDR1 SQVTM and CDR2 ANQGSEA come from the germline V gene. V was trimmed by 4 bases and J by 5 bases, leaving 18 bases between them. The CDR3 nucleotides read TGCAGCGTTGCCACCGCGGCAGGGAAGAACGAGCAGTACTTC. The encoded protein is CSVATAAGKNEQYF.

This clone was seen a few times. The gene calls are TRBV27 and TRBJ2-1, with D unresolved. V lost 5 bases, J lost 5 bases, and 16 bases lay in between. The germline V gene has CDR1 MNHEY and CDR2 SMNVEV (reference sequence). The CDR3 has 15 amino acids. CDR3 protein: CASSRPLVTHNEQFF. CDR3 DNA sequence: TGTGCCAGCAGTCGACCCCTAGTCACCCACAATGAGCAGTTCTTC.

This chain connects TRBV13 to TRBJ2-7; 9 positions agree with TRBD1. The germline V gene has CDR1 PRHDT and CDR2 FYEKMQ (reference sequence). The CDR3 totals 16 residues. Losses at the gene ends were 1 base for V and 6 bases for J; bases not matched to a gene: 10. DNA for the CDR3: TGTGCCAGCAGCTTAGTCGTTGGGACAGGGTTGTCCGAGCAGTACTTC. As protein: CASSLVVGTGLSEQYF.

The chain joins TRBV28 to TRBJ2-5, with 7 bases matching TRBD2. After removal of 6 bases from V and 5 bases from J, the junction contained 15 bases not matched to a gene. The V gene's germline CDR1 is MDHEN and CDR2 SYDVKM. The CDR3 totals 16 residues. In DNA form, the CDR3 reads TGTGCCAGCAGCTACCGGGTTGCGGGAGTGGGGGAGACCCAGTACTTC. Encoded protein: CASSYRVAGVGETQYF.

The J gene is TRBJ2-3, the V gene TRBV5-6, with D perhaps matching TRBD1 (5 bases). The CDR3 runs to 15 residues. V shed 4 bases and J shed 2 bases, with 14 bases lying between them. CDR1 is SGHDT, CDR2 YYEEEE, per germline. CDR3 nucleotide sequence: TGTGCCAGCAGCCAACAGGTCATTATCACAGATACGCAGTATTTT. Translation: CASSQQVIITDTQYF.

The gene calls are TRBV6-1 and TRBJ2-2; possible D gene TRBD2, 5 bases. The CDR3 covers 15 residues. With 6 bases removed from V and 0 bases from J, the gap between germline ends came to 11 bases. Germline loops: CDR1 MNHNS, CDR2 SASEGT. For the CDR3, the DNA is TGTGCCAGCAGCGACCTAGCCCCGAACACCGGGGAGCTGTTTTTT. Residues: CASSDLAPNTGELFF.

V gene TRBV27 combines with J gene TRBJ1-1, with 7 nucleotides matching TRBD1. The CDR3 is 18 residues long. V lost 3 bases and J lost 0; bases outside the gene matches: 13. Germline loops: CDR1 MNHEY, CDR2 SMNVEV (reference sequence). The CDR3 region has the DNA TGTGCCAGCAGTTTCTCGCAGGGGGATGCATCCATGAACACTGAAGCTTTCTTT. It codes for CASSFSQGDASMNTEAFF.